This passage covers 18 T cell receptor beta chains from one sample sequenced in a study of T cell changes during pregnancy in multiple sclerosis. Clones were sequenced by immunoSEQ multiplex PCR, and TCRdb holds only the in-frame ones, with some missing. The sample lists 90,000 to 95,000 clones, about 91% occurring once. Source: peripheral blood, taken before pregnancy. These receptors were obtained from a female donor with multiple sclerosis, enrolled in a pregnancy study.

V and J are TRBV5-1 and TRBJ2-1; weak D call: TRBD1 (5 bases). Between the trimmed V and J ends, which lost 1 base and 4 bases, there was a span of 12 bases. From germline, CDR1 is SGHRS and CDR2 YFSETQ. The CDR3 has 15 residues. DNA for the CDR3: TGCGCCAGCAGCTTGAAGGGTCAGGGATACAATGAGCAGTTCTTC. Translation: CASSLKGQGYNEQFF.

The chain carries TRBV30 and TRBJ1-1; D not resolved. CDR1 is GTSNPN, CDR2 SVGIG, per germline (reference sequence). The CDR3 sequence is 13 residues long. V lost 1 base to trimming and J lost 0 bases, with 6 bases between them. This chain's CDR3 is CAWSGSLNTEAFF. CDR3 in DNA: TGTGCCTGGAGTGGTAGCCTGAACACTGAAGCTTTCTTT. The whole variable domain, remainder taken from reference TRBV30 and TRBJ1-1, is SQTIHQWPATLVQPVGSPLSLECTVEGTSNPNLYWYRQAAGRGLQLLFYSVGIGQISSEVPQNLSASRPQDRQFILSSKKLLLSDSGFYLCAWSGSLNTEAFFGQGTRLTVV.

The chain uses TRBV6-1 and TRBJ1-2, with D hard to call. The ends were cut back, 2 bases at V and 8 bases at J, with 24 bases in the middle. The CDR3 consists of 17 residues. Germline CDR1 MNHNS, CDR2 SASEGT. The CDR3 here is CASSEPSLAVYRGGYTF. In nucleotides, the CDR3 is TGTGCCAGCAGTGAACCCTCCTTGGCAGTTTACCGCGGGGGCTACACCTTC.

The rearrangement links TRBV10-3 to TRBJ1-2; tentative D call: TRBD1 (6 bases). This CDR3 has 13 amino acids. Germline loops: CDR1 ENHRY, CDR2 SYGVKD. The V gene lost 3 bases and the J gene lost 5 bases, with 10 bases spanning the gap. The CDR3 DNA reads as TGTGCCATCAGTGAAGGGCAGGGGTATGGCTACACCTTC. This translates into CAISEGQGYGYTF.

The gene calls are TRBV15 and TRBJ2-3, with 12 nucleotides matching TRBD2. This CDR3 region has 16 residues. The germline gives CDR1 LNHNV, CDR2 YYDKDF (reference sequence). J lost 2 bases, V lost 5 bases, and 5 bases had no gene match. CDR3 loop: CATSVGTSGPTDTQYF. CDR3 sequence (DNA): TGTGCCACCAGCGTAGGGACTAGCGGGCCCACAGATACGCAGTATTTT.

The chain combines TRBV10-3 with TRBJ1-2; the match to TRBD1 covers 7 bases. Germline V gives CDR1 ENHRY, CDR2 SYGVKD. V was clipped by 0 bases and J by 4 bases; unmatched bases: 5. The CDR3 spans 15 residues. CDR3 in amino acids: CAISESGGGGYGYTF. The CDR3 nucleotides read TGTGCCATCAGTGAGTCTGGAGGGGGCGGCTATGGCTACACCTTC.

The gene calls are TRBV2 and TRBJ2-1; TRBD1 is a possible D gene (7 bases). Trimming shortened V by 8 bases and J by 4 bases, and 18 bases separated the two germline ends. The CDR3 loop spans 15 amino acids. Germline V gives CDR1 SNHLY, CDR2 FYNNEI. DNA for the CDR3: TGTGCCAGCCTGGGGTCAGGGGGGAGATACAATGAGCAGTTCTTC. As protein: CASLGSGGRYNEQFF.

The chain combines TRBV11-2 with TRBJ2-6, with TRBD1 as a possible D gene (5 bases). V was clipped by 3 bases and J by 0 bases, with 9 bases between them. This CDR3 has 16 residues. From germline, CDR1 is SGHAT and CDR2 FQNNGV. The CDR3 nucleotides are TGTGCCAGCAGCTTTCGCAGGGACTCTGGGGCCAACGTCCTGACTTTC. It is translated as CASSFRRDSGANVLTF. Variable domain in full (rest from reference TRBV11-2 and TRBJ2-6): EAGVAQSPRYKIIEKRQSVAFWCNPISGHATLYWYQQILGQGPKLLIQFQNNGVVDDSQLPKDRFSAERLKGVDSTLKIQPAKLEDSAVYLCASSFRRDSGANVLTFGAGSRLTVL.

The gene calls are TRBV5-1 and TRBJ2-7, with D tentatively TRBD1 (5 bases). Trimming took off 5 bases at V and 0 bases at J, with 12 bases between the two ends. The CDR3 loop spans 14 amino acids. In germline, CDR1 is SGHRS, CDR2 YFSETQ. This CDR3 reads CASRAQATSYEQYF. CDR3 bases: TGCGCCAGCAGGGCACAGGCAACCTCCTACGAGCAGTACTTC.

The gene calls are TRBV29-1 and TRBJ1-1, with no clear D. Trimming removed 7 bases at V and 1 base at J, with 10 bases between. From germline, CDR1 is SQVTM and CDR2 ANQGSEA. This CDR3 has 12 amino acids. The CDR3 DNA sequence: TGCAGCGCCCGCCGGGGGAACACTGAAGCTTTCTTT. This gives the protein CSARRGNTEAFF.

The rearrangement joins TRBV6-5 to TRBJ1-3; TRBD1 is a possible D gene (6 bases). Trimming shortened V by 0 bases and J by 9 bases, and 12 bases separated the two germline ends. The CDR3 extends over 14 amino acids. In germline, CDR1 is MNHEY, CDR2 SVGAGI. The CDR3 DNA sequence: TGTGCCAGCAGTTACTCCCCAGGGGATGGCACCATATATTTT. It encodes CASSYSPGDGTIYF.

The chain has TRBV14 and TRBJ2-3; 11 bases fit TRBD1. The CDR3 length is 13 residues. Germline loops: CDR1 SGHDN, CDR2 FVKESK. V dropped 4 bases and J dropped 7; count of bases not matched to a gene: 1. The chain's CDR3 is CASSRDRGYTQYF. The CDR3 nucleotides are TGTGCCAGCAGCCGGGACAGGGGGTATACGCAGTATTTT.

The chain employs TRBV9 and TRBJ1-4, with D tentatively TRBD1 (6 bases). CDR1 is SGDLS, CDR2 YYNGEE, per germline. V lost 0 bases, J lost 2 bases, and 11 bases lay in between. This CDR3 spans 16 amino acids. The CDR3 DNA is TGTGCCAGCAGCGTAGACCAGGGGCGTACTAATGAAAAACTGTTTTTT. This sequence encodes CASSVDQGRTNEKLFF.

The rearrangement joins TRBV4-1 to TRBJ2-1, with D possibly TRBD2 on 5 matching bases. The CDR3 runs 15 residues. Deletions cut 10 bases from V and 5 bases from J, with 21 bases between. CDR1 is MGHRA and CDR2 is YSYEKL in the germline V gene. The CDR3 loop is CATAFGSSRDNEQFF. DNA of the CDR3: TGCGCCACTGCCTTCGGTTCTTCGCGGGACAATGAGCAGTTCTTC.

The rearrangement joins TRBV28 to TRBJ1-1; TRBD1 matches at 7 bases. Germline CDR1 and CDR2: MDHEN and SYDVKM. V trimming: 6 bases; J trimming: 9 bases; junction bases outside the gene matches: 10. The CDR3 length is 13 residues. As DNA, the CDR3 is TGTGCCAGCAGCCCCGGGACAGAGGCTAAAGCTTTCTTT. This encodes CASSPGTEAKAFF.

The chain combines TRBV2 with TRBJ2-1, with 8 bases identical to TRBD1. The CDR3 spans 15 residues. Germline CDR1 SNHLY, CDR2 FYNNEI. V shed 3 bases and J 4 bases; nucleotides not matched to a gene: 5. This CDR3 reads CASSEPGTGYNEQFF. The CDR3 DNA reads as TGTGCCAGCAGTGAGCCCGGGACAGGTTACAATGAGCAGTTCTTC.

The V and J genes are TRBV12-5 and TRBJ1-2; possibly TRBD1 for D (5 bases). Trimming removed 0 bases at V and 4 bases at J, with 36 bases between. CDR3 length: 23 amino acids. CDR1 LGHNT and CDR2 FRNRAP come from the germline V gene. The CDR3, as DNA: TGTGCTAGTGGTTTGGTACGGTCCCCCCCGCAGGGCCACGTCCCTTTTTTGGCCTATGGCTACACCTTC. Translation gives CASGLVRSPPQGHVPFLAYGYTF.

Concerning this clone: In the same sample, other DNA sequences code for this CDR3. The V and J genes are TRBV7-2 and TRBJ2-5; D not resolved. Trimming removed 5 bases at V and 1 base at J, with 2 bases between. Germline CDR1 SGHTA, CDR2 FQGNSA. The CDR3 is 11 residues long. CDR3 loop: CASSLQETQYF. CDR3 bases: TGTGCCAGCAGCCTCCAAGAGACCCAGTACTTC.